This is a list of T cell receptor beta chains from one sample in a study of shared clonotypes between healthy human individuals. Sequencing was performed with immunoSEQ multiplex PCR; in TCRdb, only in-frame clones are kept and a portion is missing. The profile covers 2 million to 2.5 million clones, with almost 96% appearing a single time and about 0.13% taken by the ten largest. Sequencing was performed on naive CD4+ T cells sorted from blood. The origin of the receptors is a young man in good health. CDR3s include the opening cysteine and the closing phenylalanine or tryptophan. Fields, in order: D gene, V gene, J gene, clone size, CDR3 protein, CDR3 DNA. D genes are given only for firm matches. The size field is filled for only some rows; it gives once, few, many or a size class.

D: -
V: TRBV29-1
J: TRBJ1-5
size: few
CDR3: CSVESGPNQPQHF
DNA: TGCAGCGTTGAGTCGGGACCCAATCAGCCCCAGCATTTT

D: TRBD2
V: TRBV10-3
J: TRBJ2-1
size: -
CDR3: CAISPGLAGGKGDEQFF
DNA: TGTGCCATCAGTCCAGGACTAGCGGGAGGGAAAGGGGATGAGCAGTTCTTC

D: TRBD1
V: TRBV9
J: TRBJ2-5
size: -
CDR3: CASSVRDRYQETQYF
DNA: TGTGCCAGCAGCGTAAGGGACAGATACCAAGAGACCCAGTACTTC

D: -
V: TRBV7-2
J: TRBJ2-4
size: -
CDR3: CASSLSRMGGDIQYF
DNA: TGTGCCAGCAGCTTAAGTAGGATGGGAGGTGACATTCAGTACTTC

D: TRBD2
V: TRBV19
J: TRBJ2-5
size: once
CDR3: CASSIVLAGRETQYF
DNA: TGTGCCAGTAGTATAGTCCTAGCGGGAAGAGAGACCCAGTACTTC

D: TRBD1
V: TRBV9
J: TRBJ2-1
size: once
CDR3: CASSARQGTQFF
DNA: TGTGCCAGCAGCGCACGACAGGGGACTCAGTTCTTC

D: -
V: TRBV5-1
J: TRBJ2-2
size: -
CDR3: CASSLSDTGELFF
DNA: TGCGCCAGCAGCTTGTCCGACACCGGGGAGCTGTTTTTT

D: TRBD2
V: TRBV5-1
J: TRBJ2-1
size: -
CDR3: CASSRTSMGNEQFF
DNA: TGCGCCAGCAGCCGGACTAGTATGGGGAATGAGCAGTTCTTC

D: -
V: TRBV19
J: TRBJ1-5
size: -
CDR3: CASSYRQESNQPQHF
DNA: TGTGCCAGTAGTTACCGACAGGAGAGCAATCAGCCCCAGCATTTT

D: TRBD1
V: TRBV18
J: TRBJ1-6
size: -
CDR3: CASSVQGNYNSPLHF
DNA: TGTGCCAGCTCTGTACAGGGGAACTATAATTCACCCCTCCACTTT

D: TRBD2
V: TRBV30
J: TRBJ2-3
size: -
CDR3: CAWSLPFTSGRSTDTQYF
DNA: TGTGCCTGGAGTCTCCCCTTCACTAGCGGACGATCTACAGATACGCAGTATTTT

D: TRBD1
V: TRBV9
J: TRBJ2-7
size: -
CDR3: CASSAEDRGPYEQYF
DNA: TGTGCCAGCAGCGCCGAGGACAGGGGGCCTTACGAGCAGTACTTC

D: -
V: TRBV5-1
J: TRBJ2-1
size: -
CDR3: CASTPSFDNEQFF
DNA: TGCGCCAGCACCCCGTCCTTCGACAATGAGCAGTTCTTC

D: -
V: TRBV6-4
J: TRBJ2-1
size: once
CDR3: CANTEQFF
DNA: TGTGCCAACACCGAGCAGTTCTTC

D: -
V: TRBV5-8
J: TRBJ1-6
size: -
CDR3: CASTLDPSPLHF
DNA: TGTGCCAGCACCCTTGATCCTTCACCCCTCCACTTT

D: -
V: TRBV9
J: TRBJ2-7
size: -
CDR3: CASSVGGRGYEQYF
DNA: TGTGCCAGCAGCGTAGGTGGCAGGGGCTACGAGCAGTACTTC

D: -
V: TRBV27
J: TRBJ1-1
size: -
CDR3: CASSLWGIRGTEAFF
DNA: TGTGCCAGCAGTTTATGGGGTATTAGGGGTACTGAAGCTTTCTTT

D: TRBD1
V: TRBV5-4
J: TRBJ2-5
size: once
CDR3: CASSLPSGQAGKQTQYF
DNA: TGTGCCAGCAGCTTGCCCTCGGGACAGGCGGGGAAACAGACCCAGTACTTC

D: TRBD1
V: TRBV5-8
J: TRBJ1-2
size: -
CDR3: CAQTGDNVGYTF
DNA: TGTGCCCAGACAGGGGATAATGTTGGCTACACCTTC

D: TRBD2
V: TRBV5-4
J: TRBJ2-7
size: once
CDR3: CASARAGGSYEQYF
DNA: TGTGCCAGCGCCCGAGCGGGGGGATCCTACGAGCAGTACTTC

D: TRBD2
V: TRBV9
J: TRBJ2-1
size: -
CDR3: CASSPRTSRSNEQFF
DNA: TGTGCCAGCAGCCCTCGGACTAGTCGGAGCAATGAGCAGTTCTTC

D: TRBD2
V: TRBV6-1
J: TRBJ2-2
size: -
CDR3: CASSVTSGLNTGELFF
DNA: TGTGCCAGCAGTGTCACTAGCGGATTGAACACCGGGGAGCTGTTTTTT

D: -
V: TRBV29-1
J: TRBJ2-7
size: -
CDR3: CSVEIAAYEQYF
DNA: TGCAGCGTTGAAATCGCAGCCTACGAGCAGTACTTC

D: TRBD2
V: TRBV5-6
J: TRBJ2-7
size: -
CDR3: CASSLALAGGPYEQYF
DNA: TGTGCCAGCAGCTTGGCCCTAGCGGGAGGGCCTTACGAGCAGTACTTC

D: -
V: TRBV6-6
J: TRBJ1-5
size: -
CDR3: CASSPHTGQPQHF
DNA: TGTGCCAGCAGCCCCCACACGGGGCAGCCCCAGCATTTT

D: -
V: TRBV7-9
J: TRBJ1-5
size: once
CDR3: CASSLNLDGNQPQHF
DNA: TGTGCCAGCAGCTTGAATCTAGACGGAAATCAGCCCCAGCATTTT

D: TRBD1
V: TRBV27
J: TRBJ2-7
size: -
CDR3: CASSLGLQGPSAEQYF
DNA: TGTGCCAGCAGTTTAGGCCTACAGGGGCCTTCTGCAGAGCAGTACTTC

D: -
V: TRBV10-3
J: TRBJ1-5
size: -
CDR3: CATSGTSGNQPQHF
DNA: TGTGCCACCAGTGGGACATCGGGCAATCAGCCCCAGCATTTT

D: -
V: TRBV4-3
J: TRBJ2-3
size: -
CDR3: CASSQGWSNTDTQYF
DNA: TGCGCCAGCAGCCAAGGTTGGAGTAACACAGATACGCAGTATTTT

D: TRBD1
V: TRBV7-2
J: TRBJ1-2
size: once
CDR3: CASRSGGTVYGYTF
DNA: TGTGCCAGCAGATCCGGGGGGACAGTCTATGGCTACACCTTC

D: -
V: TRBV25-1
J: TRBJ1-1
size: -
CDR3: CASSEYEQTSAFF
DNA: TGTGCCAGCAGTGAATATGAGCAGACGTCAGCTTTCTTT

D: -
V: TRBV5-1
J: TRBJ2-5
size: -
CDR3: CASSWGRTIEETQYF
DNA: TGCGCCAGCAGCTGGGGGAGGACTATAGAAGAGACCCAGTACTTC

D: -
V: TRBV6-5
J: TRBJ2-5
size: -
CDR3: CASSRGGEAQYF
DNA: TGTGCCAGCAGTCGAGGAGGGGAGGCCCAGTACTTC

D: TRBD1
V: TRBV5-1
J: TRBJ1-1
size: -
CDR3: CASSQDRGEAFF
DNA: TGCGCCAGCAGCCAAGACAGGGGTGAAGCTTTCTTT

D: TRBD1
V: TRBV28
J: TRBJ2-1
size: -
CDR3: CASSFDRVKNNEQFF
DNA: TGTGCCAGCAGTTTTGACAGGGTAAAGAACAATGAGCAGTTCTTC

D: TRBD2
V: TRBV5-6
J: TRBJ2-3
size: -
CDR3: CASSPPSAGVSRDTQYF
DNA: TGTGCCAGCAGCCCCCCTTCGGCGGGGGTTAGCAGAGATACGCAGTATTTT

D: TRBD1
V: TRBV6-5
J: TRBJ2-7
size: -
CDR3: CASSYSNRGIYEQYF
DNA: TGTGCCAGCAGTTACTCGAACAGGGGTATCTACGAGCAGTACTTC

D: -
V: TRBV7-2
J: TRBJ1-5
size: few
CDR3: CASSRPTSGNQPQHF
DNA: TGTGCCAGCAGCCGACCAACTTCGGGCAATCAGCCCCAGCATTTT

D: -
V: TRBV30
J: TRBJ2-1
size: -
CDR3: CAWSGGVGQFF
DNA: TGTGCCTGGAGTGGCGGGGTGGGGCAGTTCTTC

D: -
V: TRBV19
J: TRBJ2-7
size: -
CDR3: CASSRGYGWGYEQYF
DNA: TGTGCCAGTAGTAGAGGGTATGGGTGGGGCTACGAGCAGTACTTC

D: TRBD1
V: TRBV2
J: TRBJ1-3
size: -
CDR3: CASSWAREGGSSGNTIYF
DNA: TGTGCCAGCAGTTGGGCCCGGGAAGGGGGCAGCTCTGGAAACACCATATATTTT

D: -
V: TRBV5-6
J: TRBJ1-1
size: -
CDR3: CASSSLRQANTEAFF
DNA: TGTGCCAGCAGCTCCTTAAGACAGGCGAACACTGAAGCTTTCTTT

D: -
V: TRBV10-2
J: TRBJ1-5
size: -
CDR3: CASNGQRNQPQHF
DNA: TGCGCCAGCAATGGACAACGGAATCAGCCCCAGCATTTT

D: -
V: TRBV30
J: TRBJ1-3
size: once
CDR3: CAWSQGLGGNTIYF
DNA: TGTGCCTGGAGTCAGGGTTTGGGAGGAAACACCATATATTTT

D: -
V: TRBV13
J: TRBJ2-3
size: -
CDR3: CASSLSLPGADTQYF
DNA: TGTGCCAGCAGCTTAAGTCTACCGGGCGCAGATACGCAGTATTTT

D: -
V: TRBV19
J: TRBJ2-2
size: -
CDR3: CASISAELTNTGELFF
DNA: TGTGCCAGTATCTCGGCGGAACTTACGAACACCGGGGAGCTGTTTTTT

D: -
V: TRBV19
J: TRBJ2-5
size: -
CDR3: CASSPAAWETQYF
DNA: TGTGCCAGTAGTCCCGCGGCTTGGGAGACCCAGTACTTC

D: -
V: TRBV20-1
J: TRBJ2-5
size: few
CDR3: CSARGETQYF
DNA: TGCAGTGCGCGGGGAGAGACCCAGTACTTC

D: -
V: TRBV7-2
J: TRBJ2-3
size: -
CDR3: CASSFGAPLSTDTQYF
DNA: TGTGCCAGCAGCTTCGGGGCACCCCTCAGCACAGATACGCAGTATTTT

D: -
V: TRBV29-1
J: TRBJ2-1
size: -
CDR3: CSVDFRGFYNEQFF
DNA: TGCAGCGTTGATTTCAGGGGCTTTTACAATGAGCAGTTCTTC

D: TRBD2
V: TRBV4-3
J: TRBJ2-2
size: -
CDR3: CASSQDPGLALAGELFF
DNA: TGCGCCAGCAGCCAAGATCCAGGACTAGCGTTGGCCGGGGAGCTGTTTTTT

D: -
V: TRBV6-5
J: TRBJ1-2
size: -
CDR3: CASSYPGASGYGYTF
DNA: TGTGCCAGCAGTTACCCAGGGGCGAGCGGCTATGGCTACACCTTC

D: TRBD2
V: TRBV28
J: TRBJ2-7
size: -
CDR3: CASSFGTSGGWGSYEQYF
DNA: TGTGCCAGCAGTTTCGGGACTAGCGGGGGATGGGGATCCTACGAGCAGTACTTC

D: -
V: TRBV4-1
J: TRBJ2-7
size: -
CDR3: CASSQDGREQYF
DNA: TGCGCCAGCAGCCAAGACGGGCGCGAGCAGTACTTC

D: -
V: TRBV5-1
J: TRBJ2-3
size: -
CDR3: CASRGGSSTDTQYF
DNA: TGCGCCAGCAGAGGCGGGTCTAGCACAGATACGCAGTATTTT

D: -
V: TRBV10-3
J: TRBJ2-7
size: -
CDR3: CASLNIPTAYEQYF
DNA: TGTGCCAGCTTAAACATCCCGACGGCCTACGAGCAGTACTTC

D: -
V: TRBV4-3
J: TRBJ2-2
size: -
CDR3: CASSQQQGFGGELFF
DNA: TGCGCCAGCAGCCAACAACAGGGATTTGGCGGGGAGCTGTTTTTT

D: -
V: TRBV18
J: TRBJ1-1
size: -
CDR3: CASSSMNTEAFF
DNA: TGTGCCAGCTCAAGTATGAACACTGAAGCTTTCTTT

D: TRBD1
V: TRBV5-6
J: TRBJ1-1
size: -
CDR3: CASSSPDREHTEAFF
DNA: TGTGCCAGCAGCTCACCGGACAGGGAGCACACTGAAGCTTTCTTT